The clone carrying this TCR beta chain was seen only a few times. What it recognizes is unknown. In germline, CDR1 is ENHRY, CDR2 SYGVKD. V lost 2 bases and J lost 1, with 14 bases in between. The CDR3 sequence is 16 residues long. With molecular barcodes, quantitative 5'-RACE was used to make the TCR beta libraries. TCRdb reprocessed the 5' RACE reads via MiXCR and lists one record per CDR3 protein. The sample has about 340,000 distinct CDR3 sequences; roughly 14% are singletons. The sample originates from a study of CD8 T cells in ankylosing spondylitis. Study-wide results and caveats: Certain motif variants had earlier been reported in reactive arthritis synovial fluid and blood. Clones that were linked to disease were CD8+ and were relatively rare in peripheral blood. Ankylosing spondylitis blood appeared to carry a characteristic TCR beta motif of several highly homologous variants.

J is TRBJ2-5 and V is TRBV10-3; maybe TRBD2 (6 bases). Material for sequencing was blood, either unsorted or a sorted T cell fraction (not recorded which). The sequence was collected from a male donor with ankylosing spondylitis or in good health (not recorded which). CDR3 sequence (DNA): TGTGCCATCAGTGAGGGGTCGGGGACTCTCCAAGAGACCCAGTACTTC. This translates into CAISEGSGTLQETQYF.